Listed below are T cell receptor beta chains from one sample, sequenced in a study of cytomegalovirus exposure and HLA in healthy donors. Measured with immunoSEQ multiplex PCR; TCRdb has only the in-frame clones, and not every one. The sample shows more than 100,000 clones, 72% of them seen only once. Material for sequencing was PBMCs. These receptors came from a man in his fifties in good health and CMV-seropositive. Both conserved end residues are part of each CDR3. A D gene is named only where the DNA matches it firmly. Size is omitted from some rows. Given values are once, few, many or a class for expanded clones.

>TRBJ1-2|TRBD1|.|TRBV2
CASSGGTGTHGYTF
TGTGCCAGCAGTGGGGGGACAGGGACGCATGGCTACACCTTC
>TRBJ2-3|TRBD2|.|TRBV4-3
CASSQDLRAGGLPDTQYF
TGCGCCAGCAGCCAAGATCTCCGTGCGGGAGGGCTTCCAGATACGCAGTATTTT
>TRBJ1-4|.|medium-sized|TRBV2
CASKTLRTAGNEKLFF
TGTGCCAGCAAAACCCTCCGGACAGCGGGGAATGAAAAACTGTTTTTT
>TRBJ2-3|TRBD1|.|TRBV5-6
CASSLGGGTTDTQYF
TGTGCCAGCAGCTTGGGAGGGGGCACCACAGATACGCAGTATTTT
>TRBJ2-6|TRBD1|.|TRBV5-6
CASRRVRQGISGANVLTF
TGTGCCAGCAGAAGGGTTAGACAGGGAATCTCTGGGGCCAACGTCCTGACTTTC
>TRBJ2-7|.|.|TRBV10-1
CASSTGHSTLKSHEQYF
TGCGCCAGCAGTACGGGACACAGCACCCTGAAGTCCCACGAGCAGTACTTC
>TRBJ2-7|TRBD2|.|TRBV7-2
CASSYGTSGSSSYEQYF
TGTGCCAGCAGCTACGGGACTAGCGGGAGCAGCTCCTACGAGCAGTACTTC
>TRBJ2-2|.|.|TRBV9
CASSVMDLAGELFF
TGTGCCAGCAGCGTAATGGACTTGGCCGGGGAGCTGTTTTTT
>TRBJ2-7|.|.|TRBV2
CASSERQGFDEQYF
TGTGCCAGCAGTGAACGGCAGGGATTTGACGAGCAGTACTTC
>TRBJ2-7|.|.|TRBV7-6
CASSESPTGTGRSEQYF
TGTGCCAGCAGCGAGAGCCCAACCGGGACGGGGAGGTCGGAGCAGTACTTC
>TRBJ2-1|.|.|TRBV11-2
CASSRQGEQFF
TGTGCCAGCAGCCGCCAGGGGGAGCAGTTCTTC
>TRBJ2-3|TRBD2|few|TRBV11-3
CASSLRRAGTTDTQYF
TGTGCCAGCAGCTTAAGAAGAGCGGGGACCACAGATACGCAGTATTTT
>TRBJ2-7|TRBD1|.|TRBV9
CASSPGTGSYEQYF
TGTGCCAGCAGTCCCGGGACAGGCTCCTACGAGCAGTACTTC
>TRBJ1-2|.|.|TRBV2
CASRPGARQNYGYTF
TGTGCCAGCAGGCCAGGGGCTCGGCAAAACTATGGCTACACCTTC
>TRBJ2-2|.|.|TRBV6-1
CASSVNRVSGELFF
TGTGCCAGCAGTGTTAACAGGGTTTCCGGGGAGCTGTTTTTT
>TRBJ1-2|TRBD1|.|TRBV2
CASSLRQGGRMGYTF
TGTGCCAGCAGTCTTCGACAGGGTGGGAGGATGGGCTACACCTTC
>TRBJ2-4|TRBD1|.|TRBV7-2
CASSLVGTGLGKNIQYF
TGTGCCAGCAGCTTAGTGGGGACAGGGCTGGGCAAAAACATTCAGTACTTC
>TRBJ1-3|.|.|TRBV6-6
CASSRVQGYGNTIYF
TGTGCCAGCAGTCGGGTTCAGGGTTACGGAAACACCATATATTTT
>TRBJ1-1|.|.|TRBV10-3
CATGQNTEAFF
TGTGCCACCGGACAGAACACTGAAGCTTTCTTT
>TRBJ1-2|.|few|TRBV19
CASSIGSAAAAYYGYTF
TGTGCCAGTAGTATTGGTTCCGCGGCGGCAGCGTACTATGGCTACACCTTC
>TRBJ2-5|TRBD2|.|TRBV5-4
CASSTWTSRTTQDTQYF
TGTGCCAGCAGCACCTGGACTAGCAGGACAACCCAAGATACCCAGTACTTC
>TRBJ2-7|.|few|TRBV11-2
CASSLAAGSVYEQYF
TGTGCCAGCAGCTTAGCTGCAGGTAGTGTTTACGAGCAGTACTTC
>TRBJ2-3|.|once|TRBV10-2
CASSQRSLTDTQYF
TGCGCCAGCAGTCAGCGGTCTCTCACAGATACGCAGTATTTT
>TRBJ1-4|.|.|TRBV7-9
CASSWARSAANEKLFF
TGTGCCAGCAGCTGGGCCCGGTCAGCCGCTAATGAAAAACTGTTTTTT
>TRBJ2-1|.|.|TRBV4-1
CASSQAATASFNEQFF
TGCGCTAGCAGCCAAGCGGCGACAGCTTCCTTCAATGAGCAGTTCTTC
>TRBJ1-2|.|few|TRBV18
CASSPMTRNYGYTF
TGTGCCAGCTCACCAATGACACGAAACTATGGCTACACCTTC
>TRBJ2-7|TRBD1|few|TRBV9
CASSVDSGTGLAVQYF
TGTGCCAGCAGCGTAGATTCCGGGACAGGGTTGGCAGTGCAGTACTTC
>TRBJ1-6|.|.|TRBV2
CASSASFASAAPLHF
TGTGCCAGCAGTGCCTCTTTCGCTTCTGCGGCACCCCTCCACTTT
>TRBJ2-7|TRBD1|.|TRBV18
CASSLRDRSYEQYF
TGTGCCAGCTCACTCCGGGACAGATCCTACGAGCAGTACTTC